The T cell receptor (beta chain) described here comes from a study of OX40 agonist ivuxolimab in advanced cancers. Study information: Patients got intravenous ivuxolimab at 0.01 to 10 mg/kg every 2 weeks. Study-level points and caveats: Certain nonresponding patients likewise had low normalized T-cell clonal expansion. Patients who responded partially at 0.1-3.0 mg/kg showed clonal expansion ranking among the lowest. CD4+ and CD8+ blood T cells expanded clonally by week 6 at 0.1 to 3.0 mg/kg.

Concerning this clone itself: Its antigen is as yet unknown.

Measured with immunoSEQ multiplex PCR; TCRdb has only the in-frame clones, and not every one. The sample carries under 20,000 clones, about three quarters recorded once. The length of the CDR3 is 14 residues. Per the germline V gene, CDR1 is MNHEY and CDR2 is SMNVEV (reference sequence). J was trimmed by 7 bases and V by 6 bases; bases with no gene match: 10. The sequencing here drew on CD4+ or CD8+ T cells sorted from blood, taken in a trial of the OX40 agonist ivuxolimab. The chain combines TRBV27 with TRBJ2-3, with 7 bases matching TRBD1. This clonotype was obtained from an adult with an advanced solid tumor such as melanoma, head and neck, liver or kidney cancer. In DNA form, the CDR3 reads TGTGCCAGCAGCCCGACCGGGACAGTCAATACGCAGTATTTT. Its translation: CASSPTGTVNTQYF.